The 2 T cell receptor beta chains listed next were all sequenced from one sample in a study of technical replicates of blood from several donors. Profiled with immunoSEQ multiplex PCR; TCRdb holds only in-frame clones, not every one. This sample has roughly 50,000 clones, with about 94% found just once. The sequenced sample was PBMCs. The source is a human donor in good health. Some clones in this sample may be carry-over from other donors' samples.

J is TRBJ1-6 and V is TRBV11-2; 7 nucleotides agree with TRBD1. The ends lost 3 bases at V and 6 bases at J; junction bases unmatched: 2. Looked up from germline, CDR1 is SGHAT and CDR2 is FQNNGV. The CDR3 consists of 14 residues. The DNA of the CDR3 is TGTGCCAGCAGCTTTGACAGGGTTAATTCACCCCTCCACTTT. It encodes CASSFDRVNSPLHF.

The chain combines TRBV27 with TRBJ1-1; D is ambiguous. V dropped 2 bases and J dropped 1 base, with 8 bases sitting between them. CDR1 MNHEY and CDR2 SMNVEV come from the germline V gene (reference sequence). The CDR3 is made up of 14 amino acids. The CDR3 here is CASSLNLQNTEAFF. The DNA for the CDR3 is TGTGCCAGCAGTTTAAATTTACAGAACACTGAAGCTTTCTTT.